Listed below are T cell receptor beta chains from one sample, sequenced in a study of T cell responses to AZD1222 COVID-19 vaccine. TCRdb's table, derived via immunoSEQ multiplex PCR, lists solely in-frame clones and lacks some. This table has roughly 170,000 clones, over 75% appearing once. Specimen: peripheral blood, collected on day 0 of AZD1222 vaccination. These receptor sequences come from an adult in good health. Both conserved end residues are part of each CDR3. Each record gives: clone size, J gene, D gene, V gene, CDR3 protein, CDR3 DNA. The D gene is left open where the match is weak. A row's size may be missing; if present it is once, few, many or a size class.

>-|TRBJ2-7|-|TRBV4-3
CASSQGAGTGYEQYF
TGCGCCAGCAGCCAGGGGGCCGGGACGGGTTACGAGCAGTACTTC
>-|TRBJ2-5|TRBD2|TRBV10-3
CAISGTSGGGETQYF
TGTGCCATCAGTGGGACTAGCGGGGGGGGAGAGACCCAGTACTTC
>-|TRBJ1-1|-|TRBV30
CAWSTLLGRAFF
TGTGCCTGGAGTACCCTGTTAGGACGGGCTTTCTTT
>-|TRBJ1-1|-|TRBV30
CAWTQAEAFF
TGTGCCTGGACCCAAGCTGAAGCTTTCTTT
>-|TRBJ1-6|-|TRBV3-1/TRBV3-2
CASSQVPNSPLHF
TGTGCCAGCAGCCAAGTTCCCAATTCACCCCTCCACTTT
>-|TRBJ2-3|TRBD2|TRBV5-4
CASSPGTSGGLRTDTQYF
TGTGCCAGCAGCCCCGGGACTAGCGGGGGCCTACGGACAGATACGCAGTATTTT
>-|TRBJ2-5|TRBD2|TRBV19
CASSPRTSGEETQYF
TGTGCCAGTAGCCCCCGGACTAGCGGGGAGGAGACCCAGTACTTC
>-|TRBJ1-2|-|TRBV27
CASRPTGYYGYTF
TGTGCCAGCAGGCCCACAGGATATTATGGCTACACCTTC
>-|TRBJ1-1|-|TRBV3-1/TRBV3-2
CASSQPGGNSSEAFF
TGTGCCAGCAGCCAGCCCGGGGGGAACAGCTCTGAAGCTTTCTTT
>-|TRBJ2-1|TRBD2|TRBV6-6
CASSRLAGGLSSYNEQFF
TGTGCCAGCAGCCGACTAGCGGGGGGCCTTAGCTCCTACAATGAGCAGTTCTTC
>-|TRBJ2-7|-|TRBV19
CASSARDTSYEQYF
TGTGCCAGTAGTGCCCGGGACACCTCCTACGAGCAGTACTTC
>-|TRBJ1-2|TRBD1|TRBV4-2
CASSQDGQGNYGYTF
TGTGCCAGCAGCCAAGATGGACAGGGGAACTATGGCTACACCTTC
>-|TRBJ2-1|TRBD1|TRBV7-9
CASSPARQGASRYNEQFF
TGTGCCAGCAGCCCTGCAAGACAGGGGGCCTCCAGGTACAATGAGCAGTTCTTC
>-|TRBJ1-4|-|TRBV6-5
CASSGRGKLFF
TGTGCCAGCAGCGGTCGAGGAAAACTGTTTTTT
>-|TRBJ1-1|-|TRBV4-3
CASSPGRQGGGDTEAFF
TGCGCCAGCAGCCCGGGCAGGCAGGGAGGGGGGGACACTGAAGCTTTCTTT
>-|TRBJ2-2|TRBD1|TRBV19
CASSDRGSGELFF
TGTGCCAGTAGCGACAGGGGGTCCGGGGAGCTGTTTTTT
>many|TRBJ1-2|-|TRBV7-9
CASSPPQGGYTF
TGTGCCAGCAGCCCCCCCCAGGGAGGCTACACCTTC
>-|TRBJ2-2|-|TRBV14
CASSLERPPTGELFF
TGTGCCAGCAGCCTAGAGCGTCCTCCCACCGGGGAGCTGTTTTTT
>-|TRBJ2-1|TRBD1|TRBV5-6
CASSFGPDRAQFF
TGTGCCAGCAGCTTTGGTCCGGACAGGGCCCAGTTCTTC
>-|TRBJ1-1|-|TRBV4-1
CASSPPGASTEAFF
TGCGCCAGCAGCCCCCCAGGGGCTAGCACTGAAGCTTTCTTT
>-|TRBJ2-6|TRBD1|TRBV7-8
CASSFGTGLSGANVLTF
TGTGCCAGCAGCTTCGGGACAGGGTTATCTGGGGCCAACGTCCTGACTTTC
>-|TRBJ2-1|TRBD1|TRBV9
CASSEQGAPYNEQFF
TGTGCCAGCAGCGAACAGGGGGCCCCTTACAATGAGCAGTTCTTC
>-|TRBJ2-3|TRBD2|TRBV4-3
CASSQASGLSTDTQYF
TGCGCCAGCAGCCAAGCTAGCGGACTTAGCACAGATACGCAGTATTTT
>-|TRBJ2-7|-|TRBV2
CASRFSYEQYF
TGTGCCAGCAGATTCTCCTACGAGCAGTACTTC
>-|TRBJ1-5|-|TRBV7-2
CASSSWGQPQHF
TGTGCCAGCAGCTCTTGGGGTCAGCCCCAGCATTTT
>-|TRBJ1-4|TRBD1|TRBV9
CASSVAGGTVPNEKLFF
TGTGCCAGCAGCGTAGCCGGGGGGACAGTACCTAATGAAAAACTGTTTTTT
>-|TRBJ1-6|-|TRBV14
CASSAWGDFGSPLHF
TGTGCCAGCAGCGCCTGGGGAGACTTCGGTTCACCCCTCCACTTT
>-|TRBJ1-6|-|TRBV5-6
CASSFRGGYNSPLHF
TGTGCCAGCAGCTTCCGGGGCGGCTATAATTCACCCCTCCACTTT
>-|TRBJ2-3|-|TRBV19
CASSIAAVTDTQYF
TGTGCCAGTAGTATAGCGGCCGTCACAGATACGCAGTATTTT